Listed below are T cell receptor beta chains from one sample, sequenced in a study of shared clonotypes between healthy human individuals. Profiled with immunoSEQ multiplex PCR; TCRdb holds only in-frame clones, not every one. The top ten hold approximately 1.5% of the sample, which has about 1 million clones, 65% to 75% seen once. Sequenced: memory CD4+ T cells sorted from blood. The receptors stem from a man aged 18-30 years in good health. Both conserved end residues are part of each CDR3. The order of the fields is V gene, D gene, CDR3 protein. D genes are given only for firm matches.

TRBV29-1 TRBD2 CSVGPPWQGTSGGSYEQYF
TRBV5-4 TRBD2 CASRGGLAGNSGANVLTF
TRBV5-5 TRBD1 CASSSLGTGGSTNYGYTF
TRBV28 - CASTPIGGGYRETQYF
TRBV6-5 - CASSSSTGTGKDGYTF
TRBV30 TRBD1 CAWSGTGAGNTIYF
TRBV5-4 - CASSFRGGDEQYF
TRBV6-5 - CASSYVAGTNYGYTF
TRBV2 TRBD1 CASSGDRGYNEKLFF
TRBV7-8 - CASSSWGMGTNYGYTF
TRBV5-6 TRBD2 CASSWGRTSGLNEQFF
TRBV7-6 - CASSFRARNSPLHF
TRBV10-1 TRBD2 CASSEFSGGLEYF
TRBV28 - CASSLQGLVYEQYF
TRBV10-3 - CAISEEPPSTLGNTIYF
TRBV15 - CATSRVDGRGEKLFF
TRBV7-8 TRBD2 CASSSLREGAYEQYF
TRBV12-5 - CASGSPPGSEQFF
TRBV18 TRBD1 CASSLQGANTEAFF
TRBV2 - CASRQSGGSYEQYF
TRBV9 TRBD1 CASGMTGEGNTIYF
TRBV7-9 - CASGGRGHEQFF
TRBV4-3 TRBD1 CASSQEGGGQGPHEQYF
TRBV27 TRBD2 CASSPSSGRSTDTQYF
TRBV11-2 - CASSLGVTNTGELFF
TRBV14 - CASSLGRTNSPLHF
TRBV5-4 TRBD2 CASSRAGEVITDTQYF
TRBV18 - CASSPYDFYSGNTIYF
TRBV13 - CASSLGLGRDTEAFF
TRBV19 - CASIYSGANVLTF
TRBV5-1 - CASSLEGTLNYGYTF
TRBV2 TRBD1 CASSGPGGEDTEAFF
TRBV2 - CASHIRDPRETQYF
TRBV4-1 TRBD1 CASRPGQGTYGYTF
TRBV5-6 - CASSLAGRYEKLFF
TRBV9 - CASSPRGDWNTEAFF
TRBV7-8 - CASWVYSNQPQHF
TRBV6-5 - CASRPGVASGYEQYF
TRBV6-5 TRBD1 CASRLGQEPYEQYF
TRBV14 - CASRGRGPLHF
TRBV11-1 - CASSPDLANTEAFF
TRBV5-4 - CASSQDRGRHGDTQYF
TRBV6-5 TRBD1 CARMPGQGPYEQYF
TRBV25-1 TRBD2 CASSSPQREGPTDTQYF
TRBV6-5 TRBD1 CASSSPTGGKNIQYF
TRBV2 - CASSSDRSLSYEQYF
TRBV7-7 TRBD2 CASSSGLAGETQYF
TRBV5-1 - CASSPLGVTGIQYF
TRBV6-6 - CASSYRGSGNTIYF
TRBV4-1 - CASSQEGAGETQYF
TRBV28 - CASSLRHRAVNYPNTEAFF
TRBV19 - CASRGTAGANVLTF
TRBV7-2 - CASRLEGHGGELFF
TRBV7-8 - CASSPTREGARETQYF
TRBV28 TRBD1 CASSTPGQGARGYTF
TRBV5-6 TRBD1 CASSLHRGDYGYTF
TRBV11-2 - CASSLPGRNYEQYF
TRBV4-3 - CASSHGTGTYEQYF
TRBV19 - CASSIAWGEKLFF
TRBV5-1 TRBD2 CASSRLAGFTGELFF